This is a list of T cell receptor beta chains from one sample in a study of T cell responses to AZD1222 COVID-19 vaccine. Method: immunoSEQ multiplex PCR; TCRdb's copy keeps in-frame clones and lacks some. This sample has about 100,000 clones, with over 85% found just once. The sample was peripheral blood, taken on day 0 of MenACWY control vaccination. These receptors came from an adult in good health. The CDR3 runs from the conserved cysteine through the conserved F or W.

TRBV11-2,TRBJ1-3,CASSSRGGSSGNTIYF
TRBV5-1,TRBJ2-5,CASSLSPSNPPQETQYF
TRBV7-2,TRBJ1-5,CASSLEVGTAREPQHF
TRBV15,TRBJ2-3,CATSPIPGGTDTQYF
TRBV7-6,TRBJ2-3,CASSPVLWTTDTQYF
TRBV27,TRBJ2-2,CASRIGTGELFF
TRBV5-1,TRBJ2-7,CASSGTSGGAFFYEQYF
TRBV11-2,TRBJ2-7,CASSFETLVHEQYF
TRBV5-1,TRBJ1-2,CASSPPNREDYGYTF
TRBV3-1/TRBV3-2,TRBJ2-1,CASSQRRGGWNNEQFF
TRBV5-1,TRBJ1-1,CASSLGGGRTEAFF